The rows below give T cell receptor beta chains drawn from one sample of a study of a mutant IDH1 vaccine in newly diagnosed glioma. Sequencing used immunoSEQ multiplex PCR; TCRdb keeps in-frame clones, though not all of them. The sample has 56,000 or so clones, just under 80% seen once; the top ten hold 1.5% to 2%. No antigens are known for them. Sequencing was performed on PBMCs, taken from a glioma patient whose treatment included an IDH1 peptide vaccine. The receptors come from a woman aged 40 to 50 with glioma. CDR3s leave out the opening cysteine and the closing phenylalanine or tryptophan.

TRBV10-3	AISVDASGPQH
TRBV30	AWSLQGTYEQY
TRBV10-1	ASSEQRGTEAF
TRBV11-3	ASSSGTKGYT
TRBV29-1	SVGTGDTMNTEAF
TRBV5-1	ASSDLRAGTEAF
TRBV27	ASSSGLAGGPFHEQY
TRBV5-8	ASSLSTGREKLF
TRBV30	AWSKGLGGETQY
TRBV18	ASSPNRVGNTEAF
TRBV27	ASSLMGVDSPLH
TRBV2	ASSEARTVTEAF
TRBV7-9	ASSRGQEYSNEKLF
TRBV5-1	ASSFRGGAGNEKLF
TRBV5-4	ASSKSSAAPETQY
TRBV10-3	AIRGGNTIY
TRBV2	ASSDQTGTLYGYT
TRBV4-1	ASRGTLKNTEAF
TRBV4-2	ASSHVTGESGNTIY
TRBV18	ASSGGTETAF
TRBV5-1	ASSLAQMNTEAF
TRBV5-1	ASSLVGTEGYT
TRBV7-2	ASSDQPGGLNTEAF
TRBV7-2	ASSQRREETQY
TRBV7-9	ASSMVGEQY
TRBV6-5	ASSYGQGAYT
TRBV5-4	ASSHARGGIKEKLF
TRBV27	ASSSIDRGYGYT
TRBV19	ASSIDLEANQPQH
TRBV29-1	SGEGDGNTIY
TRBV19	ASSLLRGHYNEQF
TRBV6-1	ASSEERGYGYT
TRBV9	ASTPGGEVTGELF
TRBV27	ASSSTDRSGYT
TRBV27	ASSLYRDRAQH
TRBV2	ASLGPGLAGPPSTDTQY
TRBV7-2	ASSSTRYGYT
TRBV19	ASSIRARAGELF
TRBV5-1	ASGDSGGNTGELF
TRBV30	AWIPPGARGYT
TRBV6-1	ASSVGQITYEQY
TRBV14	ASSQEPGEKAYGYT
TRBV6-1	ASSENPLGSHTEAF
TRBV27	ASSLRGYNEQF
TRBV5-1	ASRRGPQLTDEQF
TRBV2	ASRELPGNTIY
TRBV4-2	ASSLQGAATNEKLF
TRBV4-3	ASSQESLRNTEAF
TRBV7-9	ASSFKSVETNTGELF
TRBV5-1	ASRRDSNNEQF
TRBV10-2	ASWTGLEQY
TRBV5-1	ASRRLAGRTDTQY